What follows is one T cell receptor (beta chain) and its context. Trimming took off 3 bases at V and 10 bases at J, with 10 bases between the two ends. Germline V gives CDR1 LNHDA, CDR2 SQIVND (reference sequence). The CDR3 is made up of 13 amino acids. This entry is derived from a study of PD-1 blockade in classical Hodgkin lymphoma. The table came from immunoSEQ multiplex PCR; TCRdb's copy has only in-frame clones and leaves some out. Of roughly 6,800 clones listed, about 75% are singletons. Each patient experienced a relapse that followed autologous stem cell transplantation, and brentuximab vedotin exposure varied.

The receptor's source is a human donor with classical Hodgkin lymphoma. This sample comprised peripheral blood mononuclear cells (PBMCs), obtained before the second cycle of nivolumab. The chain carries TRBV19 and TRBJ1-6; D might be TRBD1 (6 bases). The CDR3 here is CASSIGTRSPLHF. The CDR3 DNA reads as TGTGCCAGTAGTATTGGGACAAGATCACCCCTCCACTTT.